This T cell receptor beta chain was found in a study of blood T cell repertoires in COVID-19. Study background: PBMCs, B-cell-depleted T cells, or T cells were the source of the cDNA or gDNA that made up the material.

Seattle enrolled patients during active infection and tracked them longitudinally. CDR3 size: 15 residues. V lost 4 bases and J 4 bases, leaving 17 bases between the germline ends. Germline assignment: CDR1 SGHRS and CDR2 YFSETQ. Repertoires were generated with immunoSEQ multiplex PCR, while TCRdb's copy carries only in-frame clones and drops some. Here the sample spans tens of thousands of clones, around 87% being singletons. The receptor was isolated from an older woman with COVID-19, enrolled during active disease. Sequenced material: peripheral blood. V is TRBV5-1 and J is TRBJ1-2; no definite D call. In nucleotides, the CDR3 is TGCGCCAGCAGCGAAATTACAGCGGACCCCTATGGCTACACCTTC. Translating gives CASSEITADPYGYTF. Full variable domain (missing parts from reference TRBV5-1 and TRBJ1-2): KAGVTQTPRYLIKTRGQQVTLSCSPISGHRSVSWYQQTPGQGLQFLFEYFSETQRNKGNFPGRFSGRQFSNSRSEMNVSTLELGDSALYLCASSEITADPYGYTFGSGTRLTVV.